The 32 T cell receptor beta chains below all came from one sample that was sequenced in a study of OX40 agonist ivuxolimab in advanced cancers. The data were produced by immunoSEQ multiplex PCR, yet TCRdb's version contains in-frame clones alone and is incomplete. Of about 27,000 clones in the sample, roughly 90% were seen once. The specimen was CD4+ or CD8+ T cells sorted from blood, collected in a trial of the OX40 agonist ivuxolimab. The receptors here all came from an adult with an advanced solid tumor such as melanoma, head and neck, liver or kidney cancer.

The rearrangement uses TRBV28 and TRBJ1-2; D not resolved. Trimming left V 6 bases short and J 4 bases short, with 12 bases between. The CDR3 has 13 residues. Germline lookup yields CDR1 MDHEN and CDR2 SYDVKM. The CDR3 DNA reads as TGTGCCAGCAGCCCCGCTCCCGCCTATGGCTACACCTTC. It translates to CASSPAPAYGYTF.

The chain links TRBV6-1 to TRBJ1-5, with D unresolved. Germline values: CDR1 MNHNS, CDR2 SASEGT. V lost 4 bases and J lost 4, with 8 bases in between. This CDR3 has 13 residues. Here the CDR3 DNA reads TGTGCCAGCAGTGCCCGGGAAAATCAGCCCCAGCATTTT. Protein sequence: CASSARENQPQHF.

This chain connects TRBV27 to TRBJ2-1; 8 bases map to TRBD2. Unmatched junction bases numbered 7, after V lost 6 bases and J lost 0 bases. The germline V gene has CDR1 MNHEY and CDR2 SMNVEV (reference sequence). The CDR3 consists of 16 residues. CDR3 sequence reads: CASRRAGVSSYNEQFF. The CDR3 nucleotides read TGTGCCAGCAGAAGAGCGGGGGTCAGCTCCTACAATGAGCAGTTCTTC.

This clone was counted only a few times. The gene calls are TRBV4-1 and TRBJ1-5, with 7 bases lining up with TRBD1. The CDR3 loop spans 14 amino acids. The germline V gene has CDR1 MGHRA and CDR2 YSYEKL. The trim removed 9 bases at V and 0 bases at J, leaving 5 bases unmatched. CDR3 sequence: CASGTEDSNQPQHF. CDR3 DNA sequence: TGCGCCAGTGGGACAGAAGATAGCAATCAGCCCCAGCATTTT.

The V and J genes are TRBV27 and TRBJ1-1, with 11 bases aligning to TRBD1. Looked up from germline, CDR1 is MNHEY and CDR2 is SMNVEV (reference sequence). The CDR3 contains 18 residues. V lost 6 bases, J lost 1 base, and 13 bases stayed unmatched. The CDR3 region is CASSGQGAWGGTNTEAFF. The DNA for the CDR3 is TGTGCCAGCAGCGGACAGGGGGCGTGGGGTGGAACGAACACTGAAGCTTTCTTT.

V gene TRBV5-5 combines with J gene TRBJ2-7; D is unresolved. Per the germline V gene, CDR1 is SGHKS and CDR2 is YYEKEE (reference sequence). The V and J ends lost 0 bases and 2 bases respectively, with 9 bases between them. This CDR3 is built from 14 residues. CDR3 sequence: CASSLDGSPYEQYF. CDR3 sequence (DNA): TGTGCCAGCAGCTTGGATGGCAGTCCCTACGAGCAGTACTTC. The complete variable domain, with remaining parts taken from reference TRBV5-5 and TRBJ2-7, reads DAGVTQSPTHLIKTRGQQVTLRCSPISGHKSVSWYQQVLGQGPQFIFQYYEKEERGRGNFPDRFSARQFPNYSSELNVNALLLGDSALYLCASSLDGSPYEQYFGPGTRLTVT.

The chain is built from TRBV6-5 and TRBJ1-2; the D gene is possibly TRBD1 (6 bases). Between the trimmed V and J ends, which lost 6 bases and 2 bases, there was a span of 13 bases. CDR1 and CDR2 from the germline V gene are MNHEY and SVGAGI. The CDR3 spans 14 residues. CDR3 nucleotides: TGTGCCAGCAGCGTCGTAGGGGGAAACTATGGCTACACCTTC. Its protein product is CASSVVGGNYGYTF.

The rearrangement links TRBV7-6 to TRBJ2-1, with 9 bases lining up with TRBD1. CDR1 and CDR2 from the germline V gene are SGHVS and FNYEAQ. Losses at the gene ends were 1 base for V and 6 bases for J; bases not matched to a gene: 7. This CDR3 has 16 residues. CDR3 sequence: CASSLGWGQGGNEQFF. The CDR3, as DNA: TGTGCCAGCAGCTTAGGTTGGGGACAGGGCGGCAATGAGCAGTTCTTC.

Only one count was recorded for this clone. The genes are TRBV28 and TRBJ2-1; 9 nucleotides agree with TRBD1. V lost 3 bases, J lost 2 bases, and 2 bases stayed unmatched. Germline values: CDR1 MDHEN, CDR2 SYDVKM. CDR3 size: 15 residues. CDR3 DNA: TGTGCCAGCAGTTTGACAGGGGGGGCCTACAATGAGCAGTTCTTC. It specifies CASSLTGGAYNEQFF.

This chain links TRBV27 with TRBJ1-5, with a weak D call TRBD1 (6 bases). The CDR3 is 13 residues long. V shed 3 bases and J shed 7 bases, with 10 bases lying between them. Germline assignment: CDR1 MNHEY and CDR2 SMNVEV (reference sequence). DNA of the CDR3: TGTGCCAGCAGTTTGACAGGAGGACAGCCCCAGCATTTT. Protein product: CASSLTGGQPQHF.

V usage is TRBV4-2 and J usage is TRBJ1-4; TRBD1 aligns across 9 bases. J gave up 8 bases and V 0 bases, and 10 bases lay outside the gene matches. The length of the CDR3 is 17 residues. Per germline, CDR1 LGHNA and CDR2 YNFKEQ. In nucleotides, the CDR3 is TGTGCCAGCAGCCAAGAAACGTCCGGGACAGGGAACGAAAAACTGTTTTTT. Protein: CASSQETSGTGNEKLFF.

The rearrangement uses TRBV27 and TRBJ2-1; 7 bases are shared with TRBD2. With 5 bases clipped from V and 0 bases from J, the junction kept 7 bases outside the gene matches. Germline V CDR1 and CDR2: MNHEY, SMNVEV (reference sequence). The CDR3 covers 16 residues. CDR3 DNA: TGTGCCAGCAGTCCTGCAGTAGCGGGCTCCTACAATGAGCAGTTCTTC. Translation gives CASSPAVAGSYNEQFF.

The V gene is TRBV6-5, the J gene TRBJ2-1; tentatively, D is TRBD2 (6 bases). The CDR3 is 13 residues long. Trimming removed 5 bases at V and 4 bases at J, with 9 bases between. In germline, CDR1 is MNHEY, CDR2 SVGAGI. Here the CDR3 reads CASSPGSYNEQFF. The CDR3 DNA reads TGTGCCAGCAGTCCCGGGAGTTACAATGAGCAGTTCTTC.

The chain has TRBV10-1 and TRBJ2-1; no reliable D call. This CDR3 has 13 residues. Germline V gene data show CDR1 as WNHNN and CDR2 as SYGVQD (reference sequence). Trimming took off 5 bases at V and 6 bases at J, with 11 bases between the two ends. The CDR3 DNA sequence: TGCGCCAGCAGTAGTAGCCGACCCAATGAGCAGTTCTTC. As protein: CASSSSRPNEQFF.

J is TRBJ1-1 and V is TRBV5-1; D is undetermined. The CDR3 extends over 11 amino acids. The V gene's germline CDR1 is SGHRS and CDR2 YFSETQ. V was pared by 2 bases and J by 4 bases, with 3 bases between. CDR3 sequence: CASSFGTEAFF. The CDR3 coding sequence is TGCGCCAGCAGCTTTGGCACTGAAGCTTTCTTT.

The chain employs TRBV9 and TRBJ1-5; D is uncertain. The CDR3 length is 14 residues. Germline V gene sequence: CDR1 SGDLS, CDR2 YYNGEE. V was pared by 0 bases and J by 3 bases, with 7 bases between. In DNA, the CDR3 is TGTGCCAGCAGCGTAGGCGATGTCAATCAGCCCCAGCATTTT. This translates into CASSVGDVNQPQHF.

The chain recombines TRBV7-8 with TRBJ2-2; the match to TRBD2 covers 9 bases. The CDR3 extends over 15 amino acids. Trimming at V came to 5 bases and at J to 6 bases, leaving 7 bases not matched to a gene. Germline V CDR1 and CDR2: SGHVS, FQNEAQ. In nucleotides, the CDR3 is TGTGCCAGCAGCCATAGCGGGGGCCTGGCCGGGGAGCTGTTTTTT. Translation gives CASSHSGGLAGELFF.

In DNA form, the CDR3 reads TGCGCCAGCAGCCAAGTTTCAGGACCCTCGAACACCGGGGAGCTGTTTTTT. It translates to CASSQVSGPSNTGELFF. V is TRBV4-1 and J is TRBJ2-2; D is unresolved. The CDR3 extends over 17 amino acids. Germline assignment: CDR1 MGHRA and CDR2 YSYEKL. The V and J ends lost 1 base and 0 bases respectively, with 12 bases between them.

J is TRBJ2-7 and V is TRBV5-6, with 7 bases matching TRBD1. The J segment lost 7 bases and the V segment lost 0 bases, leaving 10 bases of the junction unmatched. The CDR3 has 15 residues. CDR1 is SGHDT, CDR2 YYEEEE, per germline. Here the CDR3 DNA reads TGTGCCAGCAGCTTGGTAGGGGGATCGACAGGGGAGCAGTACTTC. This encodes CASSLVGGSTGEQYF.

The rearrangement links TRBV27 to TRBJ1-5; D gene uncertain. The V end was cut by 2 bases, the J end by 4 bases, with 6 bases between. Per the germline V gene, CDR1 is MNHEY and CDR2 is SMNVEV (reference sequence). The CDR3 is made up of 13 amino acids. CDR3 bases: TGTGCCAGCAGTTTAAGTTGGAATCAGCCCCAGCATTTT. Protein: CASSLSWNQPQHF.

This clone has just one count. The chain has TRBV28 and TRBJ2-7; 8 nucleotides line up with TRBD1. Germline V gene sequence: CDR1 MDHEN, CDR2 SYDVKM. The CDR3 extends over 17 amino acids. Losses at the gene ends were 3 bases for V and 1 base for J; bases not matched to a gene: 11. The CDR3 spells CASSLGRGHLISYEQYF. Written as DNA, the CDR3 is TGTGCCAGCAGTTTGGGCAGGGGGCACCTTATTTCCTACGAGCAGTACTTC.

V and J are TRBV6-8 and TRBJ1-2, with 10 bases aligning to TRBD1. Germline CDR1 is MNHGY and CDR2 is SAAAGT. With 9 bases clipped from V and 7 bases from J, the junction kept 5 bases outside the gene matches. The CDR3 is 12 amino acids. CDR3 region: CARWTGGFGYTF. The CDR3 DNA reads as TGTGCCAGGTGGACAGGGGGATTTGGCTACACCTTC.

The chain uses TRBV6-1 and TRBJ1-4, with D tentatively TRBD1 (5 bases). Germline V lookup: CDR1 MNHNS, CDR2 SASEGT. This CDR3 contains 15 residues. V lost 1 base to trimming and J lost 8 bases, with 14 bases between them. The CDR3 DNA is TGTGCCAGCAGTGAAGGAACATATGGGGACGAAAAACTGTTTTTT. Amino acids: CASSEGTYGDEKLFF.

As regards this clone: This CDR3 is also generated by other DNA sequences in the sample. V gene TRBV4-3 combines with J gene TRBJ1-6, with D unresolved. The V end lost 4 bases, the J end lost 6 bases, and 7 bases lay between the germline ends. The germline V gene encodes CDR1 LGHNA and CDR2 YSLEER. The CDR3 is made up of 13 amino acids. CDR3 amino acids: CASSLGRNSPLHF. The CDR3 DNA sequence: TGCGCCAGCAGCCTAGGACGTAATTCACCCCTCCACTTT.

V gene TRBV6-1 combines with J gene TRBJ2-7; 10 bases map to TRBD2. The CDR3 contains 14 residues. V lost 7 bases and J lost 1; bases outside the gene matches: 4. Germline values: CDR1 MNHNS, CDR2 SASEGT. CDR3 residues: CASTLTSGSYEQYF. CDR3 nucleotide sequence: TGTGCCAGCACTCTGACTAGCGGGTCCTACGAGCAGTACTTC.

The rearrangement joins TRBV7-3 to TRBJ1-6; D gene uncertain. Germline V lookup: CDR1 SGHTA, CDR2 FQGTGA. CDR3 size: 13 residues. V was pared by 1 base and J by 9 bases, with 7 bases between. The CDR3 here is CASSLMGSSPLHF. CDR3 nucleotide sequence: TGTGCCAGCAGCTTAATGGGCAGTTCACCCCTCCACTTT. The complete variable domain, with remaining parts taken from reference TRBV7-3 and TRBJ1-6, reads GAGVSQTPSNKVTEKGKYVELRCDPISGHTALYWYRQSLGQGPEFLIYFQGTGAADDSGLPNDRFFAVRPEGSVSTLKIQRTERGDSAVYLCASSLMGSSPLHFGNGTRLTVT.

The V and J genes are TRBV5-1 and TRBJ2-7, with D perhaps assigned TRBD1 or TRBD2 (5 bases each). Between the trimmed V and J ends, which lost 4 bases and 0 bases, there was a span of 5 bases. Germline V gene lookup returns CDR1 SGHRS and CDR2 YFSETQ. This CDR3 is 12 amino acids long. CDR3 coding DNA: TGCGCCAGCAGCGGGGGCTCCTACGAGCAGTACTTC. It translates to CASSGGSYEQYF. Drawing the rest from reference TRBV5-1 and TRBJ2-7, the complete variable domain is KAGVTQTPRYLIKTRGQQVTLSCSPISGHRSVSWYQQTPGQGLQFLFEYFSETQRNKGNFPGRFSGRQFSNSRSEMNVSTLELGDSALYLCASSGGSYEQYFGPGTRLTVT.

This clone occurred once. This chain uses TRBV5-1 with TRBJ1-5; D is unresolved. Trimming took 4 bases from V and 0 from J, leaving 5 bases between them. Germline CDR1 SGHRS, CDR2 YFSETQ. The CDR3 runs 13 residues. The CDR3 reads CASSPDSNQPQHF. The DNA of the CDR3 is TGCGCCAGCAGCCCGGATAGCAATCAGCCCCAGCATTTT. Based on the CDR3 plus reference TRBV5-1 and TRBJ1-5, the full variable domain is KAGVTQTPRYLIKTRGQQVTLSCSPISGHRSVSWYQQTPGQGLQFLFEYFSETQRNKGNFPGRFSGRQFSNSRSEMNVSTLELGDSALYLCASSPDSNQPQHFGDGTRLSIL.

This chain links TRBV28 with TRBJ2-3; 9 bases are a match to TRBD1. CDR1 and CDR2 from the germline V gene are MDHEN and SYDVKM. With 3 bases clipped from V and 1 base from J, the junction kept 2 bases outside the gene matches. The CDR3 is 15 amino acids. In nucleotides, the CDR3 is TGTGCCAGCAGTTTGACAGGGGGAGGCACAGATACGCAGTATTTT. Its protein product is CASSLTGGGTDTQYF.

This chain connects TRBV27 to TRBJ2-7; 7 positions match TRBD1. From germline, CDR1 is MNHEY and CDR2 SMNVEV (reference sequence). The V gene end was trimmed by 5 bases and the J gene end by 7 bases; junction bases not matched to a gene: 17. The CDR3 spans 16 residues. The CDR3 DNA follows: TGTGCCAGCAGTAAAGAGACAGGGTCTTGGGTGTGGGAGCAGTACTTC. Encoded protein: CASSKETGSWVWEQYF.

This clone has just one count. The chain combines TRBV19 with TRBJ1-1, with D unclear. The V and J ends lost 1 base and 1 base respectively, with 7 bases between them. Germline-derived CDR1 and CDR2 are LNHDA and SQIVND (reference sequence). This CDR3 region has 14 residues. CDR3: CASSIGRGNTEAFF. The CDR3 DNA follows: TGTGCCAGTAGTATAGGGCGGGGGAACACTGAAGCTTTCTTT.

CDR3 residues: CASSPGTGVVYNEQFF. CDR3 sequence (DNA): TGTGCCAGCAGCCCTGGGACAGGGGTTGTCTACAATGAGCAGTTCTTC. This sequence joins TRBV7-9 and TRBJ2-1, with 10 positions matching TRBD1. CDR3 size: 16 residues. The V gene end was trimmed by 5 bases and the J gene end by 3 bases; junction bases not matched to a gene: 7. The germline CDR1 and CDR2 sequences are SEHNR and FQNEAQ (reference sequence).